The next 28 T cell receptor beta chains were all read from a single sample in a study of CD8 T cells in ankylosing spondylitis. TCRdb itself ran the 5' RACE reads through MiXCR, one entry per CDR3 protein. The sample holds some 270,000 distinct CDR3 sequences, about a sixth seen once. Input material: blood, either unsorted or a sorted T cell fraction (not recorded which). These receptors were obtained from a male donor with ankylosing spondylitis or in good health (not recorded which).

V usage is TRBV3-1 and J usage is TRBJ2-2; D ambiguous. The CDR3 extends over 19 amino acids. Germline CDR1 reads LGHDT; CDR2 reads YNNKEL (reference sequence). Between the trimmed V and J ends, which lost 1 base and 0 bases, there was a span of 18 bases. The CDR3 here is CASSQVFSDSLANTGELFF. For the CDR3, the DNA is TGTGCCAGCAGCCAAGTCTTCTCAGATAGTTTAGCGAACACCGGGGAGCTGTTTTTT.

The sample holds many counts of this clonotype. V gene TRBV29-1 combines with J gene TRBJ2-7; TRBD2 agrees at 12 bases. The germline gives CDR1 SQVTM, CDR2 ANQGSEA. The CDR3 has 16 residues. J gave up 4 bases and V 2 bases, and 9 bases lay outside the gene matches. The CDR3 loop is CSVEIATSGRDYEQYF. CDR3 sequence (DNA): TGCAGCGTTGAAATCGCGACTAGCGGGAGAGATTACGAGCAGTACTTC.

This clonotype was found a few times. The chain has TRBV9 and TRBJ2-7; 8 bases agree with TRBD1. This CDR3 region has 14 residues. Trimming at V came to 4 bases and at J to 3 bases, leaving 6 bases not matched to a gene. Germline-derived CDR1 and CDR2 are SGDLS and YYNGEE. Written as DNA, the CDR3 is TGTGCCAGCAGCAGAACAGGGGGAGGCTACGAGCAGTACTTC. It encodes CASSRTGGGYEQYF.

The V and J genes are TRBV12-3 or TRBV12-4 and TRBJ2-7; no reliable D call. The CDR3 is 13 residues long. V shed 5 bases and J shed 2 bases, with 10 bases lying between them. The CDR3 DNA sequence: TGTGCCAGCAGTATAGGAAGTCCCTACGAGCAGTACTTC. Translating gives CASSIGSPYEQYF.

The CDR3 loop is CASSHTLSSYNEQFF. The CDR3 coding sequence is TGCGCCAGCAGTCACACGCTAAGCTCCTACAATGAGCAGTTCTTC. The chain recombines TRBV4-1 with TRBJ2-1; D not resolved. The CDR3 is 15 amino acids. V lost 6 bases, J lost 0 bases, and 12 bases lay in between. Germline V gene sequence: CDR1 MGHRA, CDR2 YSYEKL.

The chain's CDR3 is CASSSYPGQGEAEKLFF. CDR3 bases: TGTGCCAGCAGTTCTTACCCGGGACAGGGTGAGGCTGAAAAACTGTTTTTT. The chain carries TRBV6-5 and TRBJ1-4; 9 nucleotides align to TRBD1. CDR3 length: 17 residues. Germline CDR1 is MNHEY and CDR2 is SVGAGI. J lost 7 bases, V lost 4 bases, and 13 bases had no gene match.

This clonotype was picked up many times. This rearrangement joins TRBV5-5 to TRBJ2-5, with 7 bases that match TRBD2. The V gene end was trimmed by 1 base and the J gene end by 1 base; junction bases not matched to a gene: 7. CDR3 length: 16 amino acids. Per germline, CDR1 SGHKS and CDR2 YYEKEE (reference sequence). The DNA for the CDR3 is TGTGCCAGCAGCTTGTCTCCTAGCGGATCCCAAGAGACCCAGTACTTC. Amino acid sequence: CASSLSPSGSQETQYF.

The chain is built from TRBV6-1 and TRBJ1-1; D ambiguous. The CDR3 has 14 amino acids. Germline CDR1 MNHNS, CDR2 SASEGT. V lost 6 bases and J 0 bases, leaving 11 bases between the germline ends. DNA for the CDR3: TGTGCCAGCAGGTCAGGACTCCTGAACACTGAAGCTTTCTTT. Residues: CASRSGLLNTEAFF.

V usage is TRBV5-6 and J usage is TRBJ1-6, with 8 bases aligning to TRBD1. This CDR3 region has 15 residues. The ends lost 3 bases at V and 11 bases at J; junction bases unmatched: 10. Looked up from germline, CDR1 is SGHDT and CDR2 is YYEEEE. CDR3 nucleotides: TGTGCCAGCAGCTCCCCGGACAGGGCTCGGCCACCCCTCCACTTT. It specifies CASSSPDRARPPLHF. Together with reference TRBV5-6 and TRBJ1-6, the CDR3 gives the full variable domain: DAGVTQSPTHLIKTRGQQVTLRCSPKSGHDTVSWYQQALGQGPQFIFQYYEEEERQRGNFPDRFSGHQFPNYSSELNVNALLLGDSALYLCASSSPDRARPPLHFGNGTRLTVT.

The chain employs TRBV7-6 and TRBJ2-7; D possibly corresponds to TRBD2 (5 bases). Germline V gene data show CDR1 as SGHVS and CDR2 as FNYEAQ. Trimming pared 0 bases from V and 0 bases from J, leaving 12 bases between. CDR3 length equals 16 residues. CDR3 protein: CASSLAAGPSSYEQYF. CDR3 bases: TGTGCCAGCAGCTTAGCGGCGGGTCCAAGCTCCTACGAGCAGTACTTC.

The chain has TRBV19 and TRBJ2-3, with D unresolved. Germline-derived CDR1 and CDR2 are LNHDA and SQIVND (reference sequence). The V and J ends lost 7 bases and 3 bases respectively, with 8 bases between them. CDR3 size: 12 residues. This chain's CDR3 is CASISETDTQYF. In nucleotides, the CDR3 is TGTGCCAGTATATCGGAAACAGATACGCAGTATTTT.

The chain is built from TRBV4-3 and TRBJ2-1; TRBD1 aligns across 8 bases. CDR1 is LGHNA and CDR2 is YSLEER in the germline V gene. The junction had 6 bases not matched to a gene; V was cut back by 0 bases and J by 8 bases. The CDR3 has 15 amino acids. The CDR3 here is CASSQDRDRLYEQFF. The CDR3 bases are TGCGCCAGCAGCCAAGATCGGGACAGGCTGTATGAGCAGTTCTTC.

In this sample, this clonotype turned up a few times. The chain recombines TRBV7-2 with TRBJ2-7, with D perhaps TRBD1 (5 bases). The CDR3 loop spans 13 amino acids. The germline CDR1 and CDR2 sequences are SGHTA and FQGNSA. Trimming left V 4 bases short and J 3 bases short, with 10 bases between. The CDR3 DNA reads TGTGCCAGCAGCTCAGGGTCTGGCTACGAGCAGTACTTC. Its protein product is CASSSGSGYEQYF. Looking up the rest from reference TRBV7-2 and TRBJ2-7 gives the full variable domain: GAGVSQSPSNKVTEKGKDVELRCDPISGHTALYWYRQSLGQGLEFLIYFQGNSAPDKSGLPSDRFSAERTGGSVSTLTIQRTQQEDSAVYLCASSSGSGYEQYFGPGTRLTVT.

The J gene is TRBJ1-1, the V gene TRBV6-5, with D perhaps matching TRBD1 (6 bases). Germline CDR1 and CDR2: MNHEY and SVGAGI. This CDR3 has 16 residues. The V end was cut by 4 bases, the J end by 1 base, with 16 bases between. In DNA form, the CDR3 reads TGTGCCAGCAGTTCGGAGGGGGGGCTCGGGAACACTGAAGCTTTCTTT. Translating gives CASSSEGGLGNTEAFF.

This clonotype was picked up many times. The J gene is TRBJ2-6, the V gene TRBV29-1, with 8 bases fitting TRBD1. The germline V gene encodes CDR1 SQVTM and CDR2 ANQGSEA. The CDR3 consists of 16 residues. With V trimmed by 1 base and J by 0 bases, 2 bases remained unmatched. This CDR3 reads CSVEGTGLSGANVLTF. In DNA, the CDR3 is TGCAGCGTTGAAGGGACAGGGCTCTCTGGGGCCAACGTCCTGACTTTC.

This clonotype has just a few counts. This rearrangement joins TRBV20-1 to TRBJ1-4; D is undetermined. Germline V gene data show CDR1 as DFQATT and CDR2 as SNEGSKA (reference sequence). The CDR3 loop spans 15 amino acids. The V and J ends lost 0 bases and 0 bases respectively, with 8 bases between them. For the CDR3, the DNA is TGCAGTGCTAGAGATCCAATGGCAACTAATGAAAAACTGTTTTTT. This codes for CSARDPMATNEKLFF.

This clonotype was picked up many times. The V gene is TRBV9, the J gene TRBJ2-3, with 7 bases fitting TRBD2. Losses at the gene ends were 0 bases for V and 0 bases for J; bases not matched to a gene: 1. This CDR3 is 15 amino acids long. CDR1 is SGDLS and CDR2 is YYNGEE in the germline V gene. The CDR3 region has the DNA TGTGCCAGCAGCGTAGGGGACTACAGCACAGATACGCAGTATTTT. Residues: CASSVGDYSTDTQYF.

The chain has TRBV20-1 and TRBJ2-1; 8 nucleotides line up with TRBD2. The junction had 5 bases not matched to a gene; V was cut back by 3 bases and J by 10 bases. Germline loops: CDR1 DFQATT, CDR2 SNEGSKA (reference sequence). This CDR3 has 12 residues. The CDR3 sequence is CSASEAGVEQFF. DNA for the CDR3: TGCAGTGCTAGCGAAGCGGGAGTGGAGCAGTTCTTC.

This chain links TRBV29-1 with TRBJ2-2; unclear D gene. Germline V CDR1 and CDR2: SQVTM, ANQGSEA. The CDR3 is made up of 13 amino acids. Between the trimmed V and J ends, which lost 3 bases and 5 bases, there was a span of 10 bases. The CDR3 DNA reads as TGCAGCGTTGACCAGGACGGGACCGGGGAGCTGTTTTTT. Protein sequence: CSVDQDGTGELFF.

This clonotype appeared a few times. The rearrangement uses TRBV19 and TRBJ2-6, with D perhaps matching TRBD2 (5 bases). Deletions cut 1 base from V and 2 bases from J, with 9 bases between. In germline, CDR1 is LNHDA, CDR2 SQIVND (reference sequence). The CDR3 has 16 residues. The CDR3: CASSIATGTGANVLTF. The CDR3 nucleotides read TGTGCCAGTAGTATAGCGACGGGGACTGGGGCCAACGTCCTGACTTTC.

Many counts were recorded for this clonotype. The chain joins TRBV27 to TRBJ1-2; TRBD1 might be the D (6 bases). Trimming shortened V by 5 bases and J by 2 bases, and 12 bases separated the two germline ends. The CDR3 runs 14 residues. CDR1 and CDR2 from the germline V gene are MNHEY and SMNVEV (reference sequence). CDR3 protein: CASSPNRENYGYTF. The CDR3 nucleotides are TGTGCCAGCAGTCCCAACAGGGAGAACTATGGCTACACCTTC.

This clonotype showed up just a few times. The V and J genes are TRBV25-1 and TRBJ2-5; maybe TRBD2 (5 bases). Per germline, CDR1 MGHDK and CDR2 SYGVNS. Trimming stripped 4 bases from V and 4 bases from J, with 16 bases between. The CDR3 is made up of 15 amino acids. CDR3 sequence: CASSGWTVGGETQYF. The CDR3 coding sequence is TGTGCCAGCAGTGGGTGGACGGTCGGAGGAGAGACCCAGTACTTC.

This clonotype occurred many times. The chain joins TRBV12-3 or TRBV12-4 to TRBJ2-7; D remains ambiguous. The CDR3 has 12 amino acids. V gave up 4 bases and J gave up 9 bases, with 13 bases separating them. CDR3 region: CASSSLETPQYF. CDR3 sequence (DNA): TGTGCCAGCAGTTCCCTAGAGACGCCGCAGTACTTC.

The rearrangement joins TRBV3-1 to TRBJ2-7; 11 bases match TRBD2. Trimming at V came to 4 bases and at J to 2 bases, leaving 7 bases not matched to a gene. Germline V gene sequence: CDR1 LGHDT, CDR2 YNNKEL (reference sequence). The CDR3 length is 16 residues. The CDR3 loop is CASSLTSGSNTYEQYF. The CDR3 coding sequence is TGTGCCAGCAGCCTCACTAGCGGGAGTAATACCTACGAGCAGTACTTC.

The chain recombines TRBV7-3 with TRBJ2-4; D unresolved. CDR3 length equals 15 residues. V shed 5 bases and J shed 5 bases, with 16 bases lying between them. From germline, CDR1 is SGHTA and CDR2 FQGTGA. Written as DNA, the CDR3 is TGTGCCAGCAGCCTCACTGGGCTTACAGAAAACATTCAGTACTTC. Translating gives CASSLTGLTENIQYF.

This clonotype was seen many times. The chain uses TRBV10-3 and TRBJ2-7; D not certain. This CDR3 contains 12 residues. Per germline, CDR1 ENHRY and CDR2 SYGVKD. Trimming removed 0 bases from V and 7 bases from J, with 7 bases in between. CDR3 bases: TGTGCCATCAGTGAGTCTAGCCGGGAGCAGTACTTC. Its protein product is CAISESSREQYF.

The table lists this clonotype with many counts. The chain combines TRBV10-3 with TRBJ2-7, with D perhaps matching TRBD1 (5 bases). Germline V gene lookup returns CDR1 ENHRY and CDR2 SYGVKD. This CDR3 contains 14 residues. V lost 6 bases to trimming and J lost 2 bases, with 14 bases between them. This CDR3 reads CAISLDIGTYEQYF. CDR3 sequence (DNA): TGTGCCATCAGCCTGGACATCGGTACCTACGAGCAGTACTTC.

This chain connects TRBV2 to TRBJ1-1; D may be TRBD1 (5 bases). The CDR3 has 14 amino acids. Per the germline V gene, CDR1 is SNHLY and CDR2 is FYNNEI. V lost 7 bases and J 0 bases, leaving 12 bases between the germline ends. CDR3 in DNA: TGTGCCAGCATAGGCCAGGGCATGAACACTGAAGCTTTCTTT. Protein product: CASIGQGMNTEAFF.